Below, 14 T cell receptor beta chains from the same sample are listed, as sequenced in a study of blood T cell repertoires in COVID-19. The table came from immunoSEQ multiplex PCR; TCRdb's copy has only in-frame clones and leaves some out. The table records 150,000 to 180,000 clones, around 84% of them present only once. Sequencing was performed on PBMCs or T cells enriched from blood (not recorded which). These receptors originate from a man aged 50-60 years who had recovered from COVID-19.

The V call is TRBV7-2, the J call TRBJ1-6; 11 bases align to TRBD1. V was pared by 6 bases and J by 9 bases, with 7 bases of the junction left unmatched. Germline assignment: CDR1 SGHTA and CDR2 FQGNSA. The CDR3 loop spans 15 amino acids. In nucleotides, the CDR3 is TGTGCCAGCAGTGACCGGACAGGGGGCATTTCACCCCTCCACTTT. Translated: CASSDRTGGISPLHF.

The V gene is TRBV5-1, the J gene TRBJ2-7, with TRBD1 identical over 7 bases. The V and J ends lost 0 bases and 12 bases, in that order; junction bases with no gene match: 15. Germline lookup yields CDR1 SGHRS and CDR2 YFSETQ. The CDR3 extends over 15 amino acids. Here the CDR3 reads CASSLAAGERGRAYF. The CDR3 DNA is TGCGCCAGCAGCTTGGCCGCAGGGGAAAGGGGGCGCGCGTACTTC.

V usage is TRBV6-5 and J usage is TRBJ2-1, with TRBD2 matching 8 bases. The CDR3 loop spans 13 amino acids. V gave up 2 bases and J gave up 14 bases; unmatched junction bases: 8. The germline V gene has CDR1 MNHEY and CDR2 SVGAGI. Here the CDR3 DNA reads TGTGCCAGCAGTTACCCCGGGGAGCGGGAGAAGTTCTTC. It encodes CASSYPGEREKFF.

The chain is built from TRBV7-2 and TRBJ2-5, with D perhaps matching TRBD2 (7 bases). Germline V gene data show CDR1 as SGHTA and CDR2 as FQGNSA. The CDR3 is 16 amino acids. V dropped 3 bases and J dropped 5 bases, with 19 bases sitting between them. The CDR3 DNA reads as TGTGCCAGCAGCTTCGTGGTCTTTGGGGGGGCCGAGACCCAGTACTTC. The encoded protein is CASSFVVFGGAETQYF.

The V call is TRBV18, the J call TRBJ2-1, with TRBD2 identical over 11 bases. The CDR3 sequence is 16 residues long. Losses at the gene ends were 3 bases for V and 4 bases for J; bases not matched to a gene: 5. Germline V CDR1 and CDR2: KGHSH, LQKENI. The DNA for the CDR3 is TGTGCCAGCTCACCGCCGGGACTAGCGGAGTACAATGAGCAGTTCTTC. Residues: CASSPPGLAEYNEQFF. The full variable domain, rest sourced from reference TRBV18 and TRBJ2-1, is NAGVMQNPRHLVRRRGQEARLRCSPMKGHSHVYWYRQLPEEGLKFMVYLQKENIIDESGMPKERFSAEFPKEGPSILRIQQVVRGDSAAYFCASSPPGLAEYNEQFFGPGTRLTVL.

This clone was recorded a few times. V usage is TRBV6-5 and J usage is TRBJ1-6, with 10 bases fitting TRBD1. The CDR3 consists of 16 residues. Unmatched junction bases numbered 4, after V lost 2 bases and J lost 6 bases. Germline lookup yields CDR1 MNHEY and CDR2 SVGAGI. The CDR3 spells CASSYEGTGANSPLHF. The CDR3 bases are TGTGCCAGCAGTTACGAGGGGACAGGGGCTAATTCACCCCTCCACTTT.

V is TRBV24-1 and J is TRBJ2-1; possibly TRBD1 for D (7 bases). The V end lost 6 bases, the J end lost 0 bases, and 14 bases lay between the germline ends. From germline, CDR1 is KGHDR and CDR2 SFDVKD. The CDR3 sequence is 16 residues long. The CDR3 sequence is CATSQGGLSSYNEQFF. DNA for the CDR3: TGTGCCACCAGTCAGGGGGGCCTGAGCTCCTACAATGAGCAGTTCTTC.

V usage is TRBV6-2 or TRBV6-3 and J usage is TRBJ2-1, with 9 bases aligning to TRBD1. Germline-derived CDR1 and CDR2 are MNHEY and SVGEGT. V lost 2 bases, J lost 3 bases, and 2 bases stayed unmatched. CDR3 length: 15 amino acids. CDR3 in amino acids: CASSYRDRDYNEQFF. CDR3 bases: TGTGCCAGCAGTTACCGGGACAGGGACTACAATGAGCAGTTCTTC.

The chain employs TRBV12-5 and TRBJ2-1, with a weak D call TRBD2 (5 bases). There are 14 residues in the CDR3. From germline, CDR1 is LGHNT and CDR2 FRNRAP. V dropped 5 bases and J dropped 2 bases, with 10 bases sitting between them. The CDR3 DNA reads TGTGCTAGTGGTCCCGGCGGGCCCTACAATGAGCAGTTCTTC. Its translation is CASGPGGPYNEQFF.

This clone has a single count. CDR3 sequence: CSVSEGPNTEAFF. CDR3 DNA: TGCAGCGTTTCGGAGGGACCAAACACTGAAGCTTTCTTT. This chain connects TRBV29-1 to TRBJ1-1, with a weak D call TRBD1 (5 bases). This CDR3 contains 13 residues. Germline V lookup: CDR1 SQVTM, CDR2 ANQGSEA. Between the trimmed V and J ends, which lost 5 bases and 2 bases, there was a span of 12 bases.

The V call is TRBV6-5, the J call TRBJ2-7, with 7 bases matching TRBD2. V was pared by 6 bases and J by 1 base, with 6 bases of the junction left unmatched. The germline V gene has CDR1 MNHEY and CDR2 SVGAGI. CDR3 length equals 14 residues. The DNA of the CDR3 is TGTGCCAGCAGCCCACCGGGGGGATCCTACGAGCAGTACTTC. Its translation is CASSPPGGSYEQYF.

The chain joins TRBV10-2 to TRBJ1-2, with D perhaps TRBD1 (5 bases). V was trimmed by 6 bases and J by 4 bases, leaving 15 bases between them. Germline values: CDR1 WSHSY, CDR2 SAAADI. The CDR3 contains 14 residues. CDR3 DNA: TGCGCCAGCAGCGGCCTGGAGGGACCCTATGGCTACACCTTC. Translating gives CASSGLEGPYGYTF.

The V call is TRBV3-1 (or the pseudogene TRBV3-2), the J call TRBJ2-2, with TRBD2 matching over 15 bases. In germline, CDR1 is LGHDT, CDR2 YNNKEL (reference sequence). The ends lost 5 bases at V and 3 bases at J; junction bases unmatched: 7. The CDR3 totals 18 residues. CDR3 sequence reads: CASSLGTSGGFYTGELFF. In DNA, the CDR3 is TGTGCCAGCAGCTTAGGGACTAGCGGGGGGTTTTACACCGGGGAGCTGTTTTTT.

This sequence joins TRBV7-8 and TRBJ2-5, with a tentative D call TRBD1 (6 bases). The CDR3 loop spans 18 amino acids. Between the trimmed V and J ends, which lost 3 bases and 2 bases, there was a span of 22 bases. Germline lookup yields CDR1 SGHVS and CDR2 FQNEAQ. The CDR3 DNA reads as TGTGCCAGCAGCTTGCGCTCTCAGCCGGGGACACCTCAAGAGACCCAGTACTTC. This sequence encodes CASSLRSQPGTPQETQYF.